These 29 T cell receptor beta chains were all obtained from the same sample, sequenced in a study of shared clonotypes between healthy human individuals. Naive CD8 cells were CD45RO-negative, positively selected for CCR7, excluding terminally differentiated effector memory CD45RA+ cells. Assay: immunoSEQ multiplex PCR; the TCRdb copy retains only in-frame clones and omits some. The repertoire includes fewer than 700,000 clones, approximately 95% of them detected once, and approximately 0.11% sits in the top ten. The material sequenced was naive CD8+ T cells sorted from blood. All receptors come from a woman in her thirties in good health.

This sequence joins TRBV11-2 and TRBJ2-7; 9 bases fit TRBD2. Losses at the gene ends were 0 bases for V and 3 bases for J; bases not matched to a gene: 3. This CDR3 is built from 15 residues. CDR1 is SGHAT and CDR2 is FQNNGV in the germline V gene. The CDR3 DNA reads TGTGCCAGCAGCTTAGATCCTAGCGGGAACTACGAGCAGTACTTC. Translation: CASSLDPSGNYEQYF.

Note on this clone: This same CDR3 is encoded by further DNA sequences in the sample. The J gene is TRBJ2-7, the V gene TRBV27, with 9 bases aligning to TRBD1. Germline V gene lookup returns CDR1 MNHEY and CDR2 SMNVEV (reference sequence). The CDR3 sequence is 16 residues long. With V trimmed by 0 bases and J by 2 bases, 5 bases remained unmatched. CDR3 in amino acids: CASSLSPGTGTYEQYF. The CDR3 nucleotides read TGTGCCAGCAGTTTATCTCCCGGGACAGGGACCTACGAGCAGTACTTC.

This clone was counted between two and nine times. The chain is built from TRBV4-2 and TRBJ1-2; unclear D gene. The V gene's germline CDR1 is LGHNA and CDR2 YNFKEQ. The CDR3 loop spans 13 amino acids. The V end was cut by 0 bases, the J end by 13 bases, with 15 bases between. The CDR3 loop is CASSQDLGWLRTF. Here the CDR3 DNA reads TGTGCCAGCAGCCAAGATCTAGGTTGGCTACGCACCTTC.

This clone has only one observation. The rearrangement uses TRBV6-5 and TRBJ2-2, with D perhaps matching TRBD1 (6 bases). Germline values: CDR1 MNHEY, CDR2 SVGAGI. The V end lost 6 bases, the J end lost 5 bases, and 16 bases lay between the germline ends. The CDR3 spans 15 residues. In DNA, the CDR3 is TGTGCCAGCAGCCCGGGACATAGTCTTACCGGGGAGCTGTTTTTT. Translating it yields CASSPGHSLTGELFF.

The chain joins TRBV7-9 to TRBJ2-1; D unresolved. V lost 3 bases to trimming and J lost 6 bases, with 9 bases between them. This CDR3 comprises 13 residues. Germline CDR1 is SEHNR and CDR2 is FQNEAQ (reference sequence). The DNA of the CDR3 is TGTGCCAGCAGCTTGGGTAGCCCCAATGAGCAGTTCTTC. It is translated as CASSLGSPNEQFF. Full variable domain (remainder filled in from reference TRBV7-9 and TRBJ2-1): DTGVSQNPRHKITKRGQNVTFRCDPISEHNRLYWYRQTLGQGPEFLTYFQNEAQLEKSRLLSDRFSAERPKGSFSTLEIQRTEQGDSAMYLCASSLGSPNEQFFGPGTRLTVL.

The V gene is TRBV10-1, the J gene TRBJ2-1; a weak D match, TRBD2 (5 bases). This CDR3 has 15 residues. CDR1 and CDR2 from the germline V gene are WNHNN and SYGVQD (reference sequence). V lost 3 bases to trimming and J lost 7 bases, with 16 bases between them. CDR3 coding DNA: TGCGCCAGCAGTGAAGGGAGCGCGCAGGTGAATGAGCAGTTCTTC. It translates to CASSEGSAQVNEQFF.

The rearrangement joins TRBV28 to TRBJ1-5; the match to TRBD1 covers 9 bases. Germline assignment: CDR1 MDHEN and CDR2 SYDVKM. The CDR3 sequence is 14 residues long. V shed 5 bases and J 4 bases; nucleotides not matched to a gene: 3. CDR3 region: CASSTGTGNQPQHF. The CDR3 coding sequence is TGTGCCAGCAGTACCGGGACAGGGAATCAGCCCCAGCATTTT.

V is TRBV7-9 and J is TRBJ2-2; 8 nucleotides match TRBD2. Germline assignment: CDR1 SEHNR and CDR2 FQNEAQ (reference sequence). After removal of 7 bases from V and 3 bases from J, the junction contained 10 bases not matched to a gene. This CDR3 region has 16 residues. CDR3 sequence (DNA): TGTGCCAGCACCCCAAGGGCTAGCGGGTACACCGGGGAGCTGTTTTTT. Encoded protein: CASTPRASGYTGELFF.

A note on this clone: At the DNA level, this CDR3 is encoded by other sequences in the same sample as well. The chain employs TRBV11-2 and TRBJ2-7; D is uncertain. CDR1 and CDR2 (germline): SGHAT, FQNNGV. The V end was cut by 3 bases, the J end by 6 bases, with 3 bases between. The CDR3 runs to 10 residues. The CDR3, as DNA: TGTGCCAGCAGCTTGGTCGAGCAGTACTTC. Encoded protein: CASSLVEQYF.

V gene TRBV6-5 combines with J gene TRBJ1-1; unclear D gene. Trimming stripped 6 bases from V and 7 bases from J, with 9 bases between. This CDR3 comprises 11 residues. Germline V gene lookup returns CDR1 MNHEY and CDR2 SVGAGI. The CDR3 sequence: CASSNRFEAFF. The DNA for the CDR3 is TGTGCCAGCAGCAACCGATTTGAAGCTTTCTTT.

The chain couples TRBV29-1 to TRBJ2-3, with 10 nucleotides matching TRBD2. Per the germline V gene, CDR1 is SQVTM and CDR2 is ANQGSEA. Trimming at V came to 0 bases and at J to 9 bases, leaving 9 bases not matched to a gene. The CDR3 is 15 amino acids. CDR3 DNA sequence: TGCAGCGTTGAAGACCCCGGGACTAGCGTCCTAACGCAGTATTTT. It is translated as CSVEDPGTSVLTQYF.

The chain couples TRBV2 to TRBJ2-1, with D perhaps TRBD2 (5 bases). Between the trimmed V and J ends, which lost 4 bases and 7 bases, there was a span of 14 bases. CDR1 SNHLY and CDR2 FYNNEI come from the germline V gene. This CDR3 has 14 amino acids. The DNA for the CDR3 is TGTGCCAGCAGTGCCGGGATCGCCCCTAATGAGCAGTTCTTC. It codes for CASSAGIAPNEQFF.

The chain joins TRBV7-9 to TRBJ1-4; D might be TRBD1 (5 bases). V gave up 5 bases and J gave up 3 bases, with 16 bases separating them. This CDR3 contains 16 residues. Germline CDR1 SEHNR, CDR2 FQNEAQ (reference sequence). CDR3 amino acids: CASSRGPVSSNEKLFF. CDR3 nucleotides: TGTGCCAGCAGCCGGGGACCGGTTTCTTCTAATGAAAAACTGTTTTTT.

CDR3 residues: CASSSGTSGRAGETQYF. In DNA form, the CDR3 reads TGTGCCAGCAGTTCAGGGACTAGCGGGAGGGCAGGGGAGACCCAGTACTTC. The chain couples TRBV27 to TRBJ2-5; 16 positions match TRBD2. Looked up from germline, CDR1 is MNHEY and CDR2 is SMNVEV (reference sequence). The CDR3 loop spans 17 amino acids. V was clipped by 4 bases and J by 5 bases; unmatched bases: 7.

In nucleotides, the CDR3 is TGCAGCGTTGAGGGCAGGCGGGACAGTCCCTCGACCTACGAGCAGTACTTC. Encoded protein: CSVEGRRDSPSTYEQYF. This chain uses TRBV29-1 with TRBJ2-7; D is possibly TRBD1 (7 bases). Trimming removed 3 bases at V and 2 bases at J, with 23 bases between. This CDR3 comprises 17 residues. CDR1 SQVTM and CDR2 ANQGSEA come from the germline V gene.

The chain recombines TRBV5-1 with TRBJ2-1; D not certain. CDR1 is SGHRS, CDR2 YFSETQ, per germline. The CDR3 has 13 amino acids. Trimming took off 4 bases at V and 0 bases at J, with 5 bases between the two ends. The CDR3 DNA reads TGCGCCAGCAGCAAGGACTCCTACAATGAGCAGTTCTTC. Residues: CASSKDSYNEQFF.

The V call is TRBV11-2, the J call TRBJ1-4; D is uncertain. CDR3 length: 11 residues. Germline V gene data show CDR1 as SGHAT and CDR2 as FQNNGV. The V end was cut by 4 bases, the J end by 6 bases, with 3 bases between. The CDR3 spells CASSSDEKLFF. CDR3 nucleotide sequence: TGTGCCAGCAGCTCAGATGAAAAACTGTTTTTT.

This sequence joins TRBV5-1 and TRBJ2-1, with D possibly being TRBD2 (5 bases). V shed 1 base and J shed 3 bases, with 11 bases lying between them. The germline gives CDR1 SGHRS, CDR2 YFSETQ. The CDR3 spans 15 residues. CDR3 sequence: CASSLSRGLYNEQFF. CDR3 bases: TGCGCCAGCAGCTTGTCGCGCGGACTCTACAATGAGCAGTTCTTC.

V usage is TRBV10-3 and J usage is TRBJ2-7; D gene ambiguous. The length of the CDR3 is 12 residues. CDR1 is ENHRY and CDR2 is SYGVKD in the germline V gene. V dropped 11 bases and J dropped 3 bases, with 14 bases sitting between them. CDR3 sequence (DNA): TGTGCCGCATCTCCAACGAACTACGAGCAGTACTTC. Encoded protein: CAASPTNYEQYF.

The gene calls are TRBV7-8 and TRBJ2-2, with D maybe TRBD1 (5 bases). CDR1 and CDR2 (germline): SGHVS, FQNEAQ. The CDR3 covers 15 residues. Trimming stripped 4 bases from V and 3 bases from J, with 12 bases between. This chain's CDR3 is CASSSLTEYTGELFF. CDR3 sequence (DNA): TGTGCCAGCAGCTCCTTGACAGAATACACCGGGGAGCTGTTTTTT.

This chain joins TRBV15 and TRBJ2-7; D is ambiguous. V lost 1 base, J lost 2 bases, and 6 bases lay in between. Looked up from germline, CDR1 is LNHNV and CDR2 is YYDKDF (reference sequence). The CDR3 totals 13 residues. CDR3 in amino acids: CATSRGFTYEQYF. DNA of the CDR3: TGTGCCACCAGCAGAGGGTTCACCTACGAGCAGTACTTC. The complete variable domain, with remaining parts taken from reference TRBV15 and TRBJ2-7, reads DAMVIQNPRYQVTQFGKPVTLSCSQTLNHNVMYWYQQKSSQAPKLLFHYYDKDFNNEADTPDNFQSRRPNTSFCFLDIRSPGLGDTAMYLCATSRGFTYEQYFGPGTRLTVT.

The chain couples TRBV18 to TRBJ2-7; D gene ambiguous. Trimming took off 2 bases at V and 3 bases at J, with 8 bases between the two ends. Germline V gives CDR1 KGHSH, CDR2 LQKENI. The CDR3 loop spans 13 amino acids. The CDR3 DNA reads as TGTGCCAGCTCACCAGGCAAAGGCTACGAGCAGTACTTC. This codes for CASSPGKGYEQYF.

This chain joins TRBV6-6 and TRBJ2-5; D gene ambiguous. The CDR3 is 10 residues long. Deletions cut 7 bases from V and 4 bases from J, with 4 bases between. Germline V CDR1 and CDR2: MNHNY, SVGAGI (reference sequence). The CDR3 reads CASKGETQYF. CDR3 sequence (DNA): TGTGCCAGCAAGGGAGAGACCCAGTACTTC.

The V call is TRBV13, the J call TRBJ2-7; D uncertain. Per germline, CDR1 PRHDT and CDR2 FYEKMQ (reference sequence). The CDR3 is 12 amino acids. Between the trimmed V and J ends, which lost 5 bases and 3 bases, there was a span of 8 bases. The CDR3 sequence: CASSAGYYEQYF. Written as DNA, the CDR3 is TGTGCCAGCAGCGCAGGATACTACGAGCAGTACTTC.

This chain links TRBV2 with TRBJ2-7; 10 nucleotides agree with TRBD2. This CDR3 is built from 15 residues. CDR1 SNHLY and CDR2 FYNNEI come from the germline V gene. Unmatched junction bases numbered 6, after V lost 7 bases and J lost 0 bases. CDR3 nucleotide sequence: TGTGCCAGCATCAAAGGACTAGCGGACTCCTACGAGCAGTACTTC. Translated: CASIKGLADSYEQYF.

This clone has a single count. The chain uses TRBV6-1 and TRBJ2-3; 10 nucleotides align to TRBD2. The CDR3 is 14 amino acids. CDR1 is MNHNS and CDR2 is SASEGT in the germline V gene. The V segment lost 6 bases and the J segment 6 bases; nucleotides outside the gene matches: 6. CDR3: CASSRAGGPDTQYF. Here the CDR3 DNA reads TGTGCCAGCAGCCGAGCGGGAGGGCCGGATACGCAGTATTTT.

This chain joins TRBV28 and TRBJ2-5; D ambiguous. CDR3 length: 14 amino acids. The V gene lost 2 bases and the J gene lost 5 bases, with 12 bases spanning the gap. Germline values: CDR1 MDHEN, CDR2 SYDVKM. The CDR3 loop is CASSLPDAWETQYF. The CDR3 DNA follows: TGTGCCAGCAGTTTACCTGACGCGTGGGAGACCCAGTACTTC.

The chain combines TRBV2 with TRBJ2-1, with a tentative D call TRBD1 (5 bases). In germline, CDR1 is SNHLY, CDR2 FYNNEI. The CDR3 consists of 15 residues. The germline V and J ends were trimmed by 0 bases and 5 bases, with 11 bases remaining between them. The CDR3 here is CASSEAGKGNNEQFF. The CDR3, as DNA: TGTGCCAGCAGTGAAGCGGGAAAGGGGAACAATGAGCAGTTCTTC.

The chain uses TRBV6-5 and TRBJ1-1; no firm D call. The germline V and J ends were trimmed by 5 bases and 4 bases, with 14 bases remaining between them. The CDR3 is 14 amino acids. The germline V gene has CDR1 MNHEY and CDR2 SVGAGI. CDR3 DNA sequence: TGTGCCAGCAGTCCGTCATCTGCGGGCACTGAAGCTTTCTTT. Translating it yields CASSPSSAGTEAFF.